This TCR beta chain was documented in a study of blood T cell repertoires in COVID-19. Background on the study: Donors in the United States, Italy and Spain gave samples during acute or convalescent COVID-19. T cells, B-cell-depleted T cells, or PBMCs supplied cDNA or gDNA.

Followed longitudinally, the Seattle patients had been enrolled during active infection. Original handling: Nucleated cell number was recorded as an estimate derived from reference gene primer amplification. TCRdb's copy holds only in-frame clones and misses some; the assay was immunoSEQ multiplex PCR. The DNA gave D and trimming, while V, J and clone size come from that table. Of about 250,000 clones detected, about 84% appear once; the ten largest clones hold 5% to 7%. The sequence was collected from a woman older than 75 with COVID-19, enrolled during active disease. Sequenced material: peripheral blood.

CDR3 DNA sequence: TGTGCCAGCAGCCCTACACTAGCGGGGGGATTCTACAATGAGCAGTTCTTC. Translating gives CASSPTLAGGFYNEQFF. The gene calls are TRBV3-1 (or the pseudogene TRBV3-2) and TRBJ2-1; 12 nucleotides agree with TRBD2. The CDR3 is 17 amino acids. In germline, CDR1 is LGHDT, CDR2 YNNKEL (reference sequence). V lost 4 bases and J lost 3; bases outside the gene matches: 7.